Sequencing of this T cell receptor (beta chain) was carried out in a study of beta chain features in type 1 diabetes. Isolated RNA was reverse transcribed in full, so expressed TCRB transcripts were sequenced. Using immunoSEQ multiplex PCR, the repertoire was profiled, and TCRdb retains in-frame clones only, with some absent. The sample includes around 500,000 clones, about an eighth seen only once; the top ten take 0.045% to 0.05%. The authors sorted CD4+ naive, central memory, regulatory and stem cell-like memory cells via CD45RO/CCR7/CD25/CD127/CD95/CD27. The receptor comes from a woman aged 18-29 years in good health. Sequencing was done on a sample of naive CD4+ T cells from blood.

CDR3: CASSTGLAGDKETQYF. Written as DNA, the CDR3 is TGTGCCAGCAGCACCGGACTAGCGGGGGACAAAGAGACCCAGTACTTC. This chain connects TRBV9 to TRBJ2-5; 13 positions match TRBD2. V was clipped by 4 bases and J by 3 bases; unmatched bases: 6. The germline CDR1 and CDR2 sequences are SGDLS and YYNGEE. The CDR3 runs 16 residues.